The 28 T cell receptor beta chains presented below share a single source sample, sequenced in a study of blood T cell repertoires in COVID-19. Only in-frame clones appear in the TCRdb table, and some are missing; sequencing was by immunoSEQ multiplex PCR. The data contain some 250,000 clones, 86% of them seen just once; the ten biggest clones take up around 2.2%. The sample was peripheral blood. Receptors originate from a young man who had recovered from COVID-19.

This clone was counted a few times. V gene TRBV4-1 combines with J gene TRBJ1-1, with D possibly TRBD1 on 6 matching bases. Per germline, CDR1 MGHRA and CDR2 YSYEKL. The CDR3 is 14 amino acids. Trimming took 6 bases from V and 3 from J, leaving 14 bases between them. The CDR3 bases are TGCGCCAGCAGTCAGGGGTTCGGGTACACTGAAGCTTTCTTT. Its translation: CASSQGFGYTEAFF.

This chain uses TRBV25-1 with TRBJ2-7; 10 nucleotides align to TRBD1. After removal of 1 base from V and 3 bases from J, the junction contained 9 bases not matched to a gene. This CDR3 has 17 amino acids. From germline, CDR1 is MGHDK and CDR2 SYGVNS. The CDR3 loop reads CASSEWDRGPWDYEQYF. The CDR3 DNA follows: TGTGCCAGCAGTGAATGGGACAGGGGCCCCTGGGACTACGAGCAGTACTTC.

The chain has TRBV24-1 and TRBJ2-7, with 9 bases lining up with TRBD1. Germline-derived CDR1 and CDR2 are KGHDR and SFDVKD. V dropped 4 bases and J dropped 5; count of bases not matched to a gene: 8. CDR3 size: 15 residues. The DNA for the CDR3 is TGTGCCACCAGTGACGCAGGGACAGGGTTCCACGAGCAGTACTTC. Residues: CATSDAGTGFHEQYF.

J is TRBJ1-4 and V is TRBV30; possible D gene TRBD1, 6 bases. The V end was cut by 1 base, the J end by 7 bases, with 13 bases between. The CDR3 spans 14 residues. Germline lookup yields CDR1 GTSNPN and CDR2 SVGIG (reference sequence). The CDR3 loop is CAWSGGGGSEKLFF. In DNA form, the CDR3 reads TGTGCCTGGAGTGGGGGAGGGGGAAGTGAAAAACTGTTTTTT.

This chain links TRBV7-2 with TRBJ2-7; D gene uncertain. The CDR3 runs to 16 residues. Germline CDR1 reads SGHTA; CDR2 reads FQGNSA. Trimming shortened V by 1 base and J by 0 bases, and 13 bases separated the two germline ends. The CDR3, as DNA: TGTGCCAGCAGCTTAGGGATGGCAGACTCCTCCTACGAGCAGTACTTC. It translates to CASSLGMADSSYEQYF.

J is TRBJ2-1 and V is TRBV23-1; D possibly corresponds to TRBD1 (6 bases). Being an ORF, TRBV23-1 has a function that is uncertain. Trimming left V 4 bases short and J 5 bases short, with 27 bases between. The CDR3 runs to 19 residues. The CDR3 region has the DNA TGCGCCAGCAGTCTGTCTCCAGGGGCTTCCCCCAACTCAAACAATGAGCAGTTCTTC. Amino acids: CASSLSPGASPNSNNEQFF.

The V gene is TRBV10-1, the J gene TRBJ2-7; a weak D match, TRBD1 (6 bases). The germline V gene encodes CDR1 WNHNN and CDR2 SYGVQD (reference sequence). The CDR3 extends over 16 amino acids. V gave up 0 bases and J gave up 0 bases, with 12 bases separating them. The CDR3 bases are TGCGCCAGCAGTGAGTCGGGGGCAGGGAGCTCCTACGAGCAGTACTTC. Protein sequence: CASSESGAGSSYEQYF.

The chain is built from TRBV29-1 and TRBJ1-3, with 9 bases identical to TRBD1. Germline trimming cut 4 bases from V and 1 base from J; bases unmatched to any gene: 17. CDR3 length: 19 amino acids. The germline V gene encodes CDR1 SQVTM and CDR2 ANQGSEA. The CDR3 here is CSVAHTRSRTGESGNTIYF. DNA for the CDR3: TGCAGCGTTGCCCATACACGCTCTCGGACAGGGGAGTCTGGAAACACCATATATTTT.

V and J are TRBV6-5 and TRBJ1-2; 7 nucleotides align to TRBD1. The CDR3 has 14 amino acids. Germline V gene lookup returns CDR1 MNHEY and CDR2 SVGAGI. V dropped 5 bases and J dropped 6; count of bases not matched to a gene: 9. The CDR3 DNA sequence: TGTGCCAGCAGTCCCGACAGGGAATTAGATGGCTACACCTTC. It encodes CASSPDRELDGYTF.

The chain carries TRBV30 and TRBJ1-2; 8 bases align to TRBD1. Germline V gene data show CDR1 as GTSNPN and CDR2 as SVGIG (reference sequence). This CDR3 is 13 amino acids long. The junction had 8 bases not matched to a gene; V was cut back by 7 bases and J by 4 bases. The CDR3 is CASKSDRAYGYTF. DNA for the CDR3: TGTGCCTCGAAATCGGACAGGGCCTATGGCTACACCTTC. Filled out from reference TRBV30 and TRBJ1-2, the complete variable domain reads SQTIHQWPATLVQPVGSPLSLECTVEGTSNPNLYWYRQAAGRGLQLLFYSVGIGQISSEVPQNLSASRPQDRQFILSSKKLLLSDSGFYLCASKSDRAYGYTFGSGTRLTVV.

The chain links TRBV5-6 to TRBJ2-7, with unresolved D. This CDR3 contains 11 residues. With 3 bases removed from V and 3 bases from J, the gap between germline ends came to 4 bases. Germline CDR1 SGHDT, CDR2 YYEEEE. CDR3 amino acids: CASSSYYEQYF. In DNA form, the CDR3 reads TGTGCCAGCAGCTCCTACTACGAGCAGTACTTC.

This clone was seen once. V usage is TRBV18 and J usage is TRBJ2-2; D is possibly TRBD1 (6 bases). Germline lookup yields CDR1 KGHSH and CDR2 LQKENI. Trimming took off 2 bases at V and 5 bases at J, with 15 bases between the two ends. The CDR3 runs 16 residues. The CDR3 loop is CASSPTLQGGTGELFF. The CDR3 nucleotides read TGTGCCAGCTCACCAACGTTACAGGGTGGTACCGGGGAGCTGTTTTTT.

The gene calls are TRBV15 and TRBJ2-7; TRBD1 matches 9 bases. Germline loops: CDR1 LNHNV, CDR2 YYDKDF (reference sequence). CDR3 length: 15 amino acids. Losses at the gene ends were 0 bases for V and 2 bases for J; bases not matched to a gene: 2. CDR3 bases: TGTGCCACCAGCAGAGACGGGACAGGGCCCTACGAGCAGTACTTC. Amino acids: CATSRDGTGPYEQYF. The whole variable domain, remainder taken from reference TRBV15 and TRBJ2-7, is DAMVIQNPRYQVTQFGKPVTLSCSQTLNHNVMYWYQQKSSQAPKLLFHYYDKDFNNEADTPDNFQSRRPNTSFCFLDIRSPGLGDTAMYLCATSRDGTGPYEQYFGPGTRLTVT.

The rearrangement joins TRBV7-6 to TRBJ1-2, with D tentatively TRBD1 (6 bases). The V end was cut by 3 bases, the J end by 5 bases, with 13 bases between. The CDR3 loop spans 14 amino acids. Germline V lookup: CDR1 SGHVS, CDR2 FNYEAQ. CDR3 DNA: TGTGCCAGCAGCTTTAGGACAGTACGGTATGGCTACACCTTC. Amino acid sequence: CASSFRTVRYGYTF. Full variable domain (rest looked up from reference TRBV7-6 and TRBJ1-2): GAGVSQSPRYKVTKRGQDVALRCDPISGHVSLYWYRQALGQGPEFLTYFNYEAQQDKSGLPNDRFSAERPEGSISTLTIQRTEQRDSAMYRCASSFRTVRYGYTFGSGTRLTVV.

The chain carries TRBV27 and TRBJ2-7, with TRBD1 identical over 9 bases. The CDR3 spans 14 residues. Germline assignment: CDR1 MNHEY and CDR2 SMNVEV (reference sequence). The V gene end was trimmed by 5 bases and the J gene end by 1 base; junction bases not matched to a gene: 3. This chain's CDR3 is CASSADRGSYEQYF. The CDR3 DNA follows: TGTGCCAGCAGTGCGGACAGGGGTTCCTACGAGCAGTACTTC.

The rearrangement joins TRBV11-3 to TRBJ2-7; 8 bases match TRBD2. Trimming took 5 bases from V and 2 from J; bases not matched to a gene: 8. The CDR3 totals 15 residues. Per germline, CDR1 SGHNT and CDR2 YENEEA. CDR3 region: CASSIRGGTTYEQYF. The CDR3, as DNA: TGTGCCAGCAGCATACGGGGGGGGACCACCTACGAGCAGTACTTC.

The chain recombines TRBV6-2 or TRBV6-3 with TRBJ1-2; no definite D call. The CDR3 is made up of 13 amino acids. The V gene's germline CDR1 is MNHEY and CDR2 SVGEGT. The germline V and J ends were trimmed by 6 bases and 4 bases, with 12 bases remaining between them. The CDR3 region is CASSLEVGYGYTF. In DNA, the CDR3 is TGTGCCAGCAGCCTCGAGGTGGGCTATGGCTACACCTTC.

The chain combines TRBV6-5 with TRBJ2-2, with 9 bases aligning to TRBD1. V gave up 10 bases and J gave up 7 bases; unmatched junction bases: 7. This CDR3 comprises 13 residues. CDR1 is MNHEY and CDR2 is SVGAGI in the germline V gene. CDR3 bases: TGTGCCACCCGGGACAGGGACCTCGGGGAGCTGTTTTTT. Amino acids: CATRDRDLGELFF.

The chain is built from TRBV3-1 (or the pseudogene TRBV3-2) and TRBJ1-1; the D is unclear. V lost 10 bases and J 4 bases, leaving 16 bases between the germline ends. There are 13 residues in the CDR3. The germline gives CDR1 LGHDT, CDR2 YNNKEL (reference sequence). In nucleotides, the CDR3 is TGTGCCACCGCCTTCTACAGCGGCACTGAAGCTTTCTTT. Protein product: CATAFYSGTEAFF.

V usage is TRBV5-5 and J usage is TRBJ2-1; 7 nucleotides line up with TRBD2. CDR3 size: 14 residues. With V trimmed by 2 bases and J by 10 bases, 9 bases remained unmatched. Germline V gives CDR1 SGHKS, CDR2 YYEKEE (reference sequence). The CDR3 DNA follows: TGTGCCAGCAGCTTTCGGACTAGTTCTTTGGAGCAGTTCTTC. As protein: CASSFRTSSLEQFF.

V and J are TRBV5-1 and TRBJ2-3; the match to TRBD2 covers 8 bases. With V trimmed by 5 bases and J by 5 bases, 10 bases remained unmatched. The CDR3 loop spans 15 amino acids. The germline V gene has CDR1 SGHRS and CDR2 YFSETQ. The CDR3 sequence is CASRPGLVTGDTQYF. The CDR3 region has the DNA TGCGCCAGCAGACCGGGACTAGTCACCGGAGATACGCAGTATTTT.

This chain connects TRBV10-2 to TRBJ1-5; 7 positions agree with TRBD1. Germline assignment: CDR1 WSHSY and CDR2 SAAADI. Trimming took 6 bases from V and 6 from J; bases not matched to a gene: 8. CDR3 length equals 14 residues. The CDR3, as DNA: TGCGCCAGCAGGGAGGGGGCGATTTTTCAGCCCCAGCATTTT. It is translated as CASREGAIFQPQHF.

Notes on this clone: At one of its ends the junction is not consistent with the germline gene, which may arise from a read error. In DNA form, the CDR3 reads TGTGCCAGCAGCCAAGGAGCCGGGACTCTCTTC. This encodes CASSQGAGTLF. The gene calls are TRBV3-1 (or the pseudogene TRBV3-2) and TRBJ1-2; possible D gene TRBD1, 5 bases. Germline lookup yields CDR1 LGHDT and CDR2 YNNKEL (reference sequence). This CDR3 is 11 amino acids long.

The chain combines TRBV5-1 with TRBJ2-1, with D possibly matching TRBD2 (5 bases). Germline CDR1 reads SGHRS; CDR2 reads YFSETQ. V dropped 0 bases and J dropped 15 bases, with 13 bases sitting between them. The CDR3 has 12 amino acids. CDR3 in amino acids: CASSLAAGLGFF. The CDR3 DNA sequence: TGCGCCAGCAGCTTGGCCGCGGGTCTTGGGTTCTTC. The full variable domain, rest sourced from reference TRBV5-1 and TRBJ2-1, is KAGVTQTPRYLIKTRGQQVTLSCSPISGHRSVSWYQQTPGQGLQFLFEYFSETQRNKGNFPGRFSGRQFSNSRSEMNVSTLELGDSALYLCASSLAAGLGFFGPGTRLTVL.

The chain joins TRBV27 to TRBJ2-1; 10 bases align to TRBD2. Trimming took 9 bases from V and 5 from J; bases not matched to a gene: 4. The germline V gene has CDR1 MNHEY and CDR2 SMNVEV (reference sequence). The CDR3 runs to 13 residues. The CDR3 reads CARSGGGNNEQFF. The CDR3 region has the DNA TGTGCCAGAAGCGGGGGGGGGAACAATGAGCAGTTCTTC.

The chain recombines TRBV6-6 with TRBJ2-7, with D perhaps matching TRBD2 (6 bases). Germline V lookup: CDR1 MNHNY, CDR2 SVGAGI (reference sequence). Trimming left V 10 bases short and J 6 bases short, with 13 bases between. This CDR3 contains 11 residues. This CDR3 is CATGGLGEQYF. The CDR3 coding sequence is TGTGCCACCGGGGGTTTGGGCGAGCAGTACTTC.

This clone was detected only a few times. The J gene is TRBJ2-3, the V gene TRBV11-2; perhaps TRBD2 as D (6 bases). V lost 2 bases to trimming and J lost 6 bases, with 12 bases between them. The CDR3 is 14 amino acids. CDR1 and CDR2 from the germline V gene are SGHAT and FQNNGV. The CDR3 sequence is CASSLTGGGDTQYF. The CDR3 DNA reads TGTGCCAGCAGCTTAACGGGTGGGGGGGATACGCAGTATTTT.

The chain uses TRBV6-1 and TRBJ1-2; TRBD1 matches at 8 bases. Germline V gene sequence: CDR1 MNHNS, CDR2 SASEGT. V lost 0 bases and J lost 8; bases outside the gene matches: 2. This CDR3 is 13 amino acids long. The CDR3 bases are TGTGCCAGCAGTGAAGCGCCAGGGGGCGGCTACACCTTC. Its translation: CASSEAPGGGYTF.